One sample yielded the 30 T cell receptor beta chains listed below, sequenced in a study of control samples from healthy donors and cancer patients. The data were produced by immunoSEQ multiplex PCR, yet TCRdb's version contains in-frame clones alone and is incomplete. Here the sample spans some 70,000 clones, approximately 83% being singletons. Sequenced input: blood. These TCRs come from a man aged 55 to 70 in good health.

The CDR3 here is CSVGWRGSNEKLFF. Written as DNA, the CDR3 is TGCAGCGTTGGGTGGCGGGGATCTAATGAAAAACTGTTTTTT. The chain couples TRBV29-1 to TRBJ1-4; no clear D gene. Germline CDR1 is SQVTM and CDR2 is ANQGSEA. V gave up 4 bases and J gave up 3 bases, with 12 bases separating them. This CDR3 spans 14 amino acids.

The chain is built from TRBV29-1 and TRBJ1-2; D might be TRBD1 (6 bases). The CDR3 has 11 residues. Trimming took 8 bases from V and 4 from J, leaving 11 bases between them. Germline V gene data show CDR1 as SQVTM and CDR2 as ANQGSEA. The CDR3 protein is CSIGGFYGYTF. The CDR3 nucleotides are TGCAGCATAGGGGGTTTCTATGGCTACACCTTC.

The chain recombines TRBV10-3 with TRBJ2-5; no firm D call. Per the germline V gene, CDR1 is ENHRY and CDR2 is SYGVKD. V was clipped by 4 bases and J by 4 bases, with 16 bases between them. The CDR3 sequence is 15 residues long. CDR3: CAISAAVSIVETQYF. The CDR3 nucleotides read TGTGCCATCAGTGCGGCCGTCTCAATAGTAGAGACCCAGTACTTC.

J is TRBJ1-1 and V is TRBV3-1 (or the pseudogene TRBV3-2), with D hard to call. The CDR3 contains 14 residues. The germline V gene encodes CDR1 LGHDT and CDR2 YNNKEL (reference sequence). V was pared by 1 base and J by 4 bases, with 10 bases between. In DNA form, the CDR3 reads TGTGCCAGCAGCCAAGTTAGAACGGGCACTGAAGCTTTCTTT. This translates into CASSQVRTGTEAFF.

The V and J genes are TRBV7-8 and TRBJ2-1, with 11 bases identical to TRBD2. The germline CDR1 and CDR2 sequences are SGHVS and FQNEAQ. The J segment lost 6 bases and the V segment lost 0 bases, leaving 4 bases of the junction unmatched. CDR3 length equals 16 residues. The CDR3 loop is CASSLARLAGGNEQFF. CDR3 coding DNA: TGTGCCAGCAGCTTAGCGCGGCTAGCGGGAGGCAATGAGCAGTTCTTC.

The chain combines TRBV7-3 with TRBJ2-1; the match to TRBD1 covers 12 bases. In germline, CDR1 is SGHTA, CDR2 FQGTGA. Trimming took 3 bases from V and 9 from J; bases not matched to a gene: 3. This CDR3 is built from 14 residues. The CDR3 DNA is TGTGCCAGCAGCTTGGGACAGGGGGCGATTGAGCAGTTCTTC. It specifies CASSLGQGAIEQFF.

The chain uses TRBV21-1 and TRBJ1-6; no DNA check was done on the table's D call, TRBD1. TRBV21-1 counts as a pseudogene. CDR3 length: 17 amino acids. As DNA, the CDR3 is TGTGCCAGCAGCAAAGGGTCGGCAGGGGATTATAATTCACCCCTCCACTTT. This codes for CASSKGSAGDYNSPLHF.

The table lists this clone with a count of one. The V call is TRBV23-1, the J call TRBJ2-6; TRBD2 agrees at 11 bases. TRBV23-1 is placed among ORFs of uncertain function. The CDR3 covers 20 residues. V shed 3 bases and J 1 base; nucleotides not matched to a gene: 11. Here the CDR3 DNA reads TGCGCCAGCAGTCACTCGCACCGACTAGCGGGACTGTCTGGGGCCAACGTCCTGACTTTC. The encoded protein is CASSHSHRLAGLSGANVLTF.

The chain has TRBV27 and TRBJ2-1; D is perhaps TRBD1 or TRBD2 (7 bases each). The CDR3 is made up of 14 amino acids. From germline, CDR1 is MNHEY and CDR2 SMNVEV (reference sequence). With 10 bases removed from V and 6 bases from J, the gap between germline ends came to 19 bases. CDR3 in DNA: TGTGCCACCAGGGGGGGGGCTCTTATCAATGAGCAGTTCTTC. It specifies CATRGGALINEQFF.

This clone was recorded a few times. The chain uses TRBV7-9 and TRBJ1-6, with a weak D call TRBD1 (6 bases). Trimming left V 5 bases short and J 7 bases short, with 12 bases between. The CDR3 length is 14 residues. CDR1 is SEHNR and CDR2 is FQNEAQ in the germline V gene (reference sequence). The CDR3 sequence is CASSRTESNSPLHF. For the CDR3, the DNA is TGTGCCAGCAGCCGGACAGAATCCAATTCACCCCTCCACTTT.

This clone has only one observation. CDR3 residues: CASRDPGPGGEAFF. The CDR3 DNA is TGCGCCAGCAGGGACCCGGGCCCAGGGGGTGAAGCTTTCTTT. The V and J genes are TRBV5-1 and TRBJ1-1; the match to TRBD1 covers 7 bases. CDR1 is SGHRS and CDR2 is YFSETQ in the germline V gene. CDR3 length equals 14 residues. With V trimmed by 5 bases and J by 7 bases, 11 bases remained unmatched. Complete variable domain (other parts from reference TRBV5-1 and TRBJ1-1): KAGVTQTPRYLIKTRGQQVTLSCSPISGHRSVSWYQQTPGQGLQFLFEYFSETQRNKGNFPGRFSGRQFSNSRSEMNVSTLELGDSALYLCASRDPGPGGEAFFGQGTRLTVV.

The chain recombines TRBV7-2 with TRBJ1-2; D gene unclear. V shed 5 bases and J shed 2 bases, with 21 bases lying between them. The CDR3 is made up of 17 amino acids. CDR1 SGHTA and CDR2 FQGNSA come from the germline V gene. The CDR3 DNA sequence: TGTGCCAGCAGCCGGAGGGCAGATAGCACCAGAAACTATGGCTACACCTTC. Encoded protein: CASSRRADSTRNYGYTF. Combining the CDR3 with reference TRBV7-2 and TRBJ1-2 gives the whole variable domain GAGVSQSPSNKVTEKGKDVELRCDPISGHTALYWYRQSLGQGLEFLIYFQGNSAPDKSGLPSDRFSAERTGGSVSTLTIQRTQQEDSAVYLCASSRRADSTRNYGYTFGSGTRLTVV.

This chain joins TRBV7-8 and TRBJ2-3; D gene uncertain. Germline assignment: CDR1 SGHVS and CDR2 FQNEAQ. V shed 2 bases and J shed 4 bases, with 13 bases lying between them. The CDR3 runs 15 residues. The CDR3: CASSLRLVSPDTQYF. DNA for the CDR3: TGTGCCAGCAGCTTACGTTTAGTCTCCCCAGATACGCAGTATTTT.

The gene calls are TRBV7-3 and TRBJ2-7; D possibly corresponds to TRBD2 (6 bases). The CDR3 spans 13 residues. V dropped 5 bases and J dropped 5 bases, with 13 bases sitting between them. Germline V gene lookup returns CDR1 SGHTA and CDR2 FQGTGA. The CDR3 coding sequence is TGTGCCAGCAGCAAGAATTGGGGGGACGAGCAGTACTTC. Its translation is CASSKNWGDEQYF.

The chain couples TRBV10-1 to TRBJ2-1; D is undetermined. There are 15 residues in the CDR3. The ends were cut back, 6 bases at V and 0 bases at J, with 12 bases in the middle. Germline assignment: CDR1 WNHNN and CDR2 SYGVQD (reference sequence). The CDR3 loop is CASSQPTYSYNEQFF. The DNA for the CDR3 is TGCGCCAGCAGCCAACCCACATACTCCTACAATGAGCAGTTCTTC.

The chain links TRBV5-6 to TRBJ1-1; D gene uncertain. Trimming cost V 2 bases and J 7 bases, with 6 bases left between them. Germline CDR1 is SGHDT and CDR2 is YYEEEE. This CDR3 is built from 11 residues. CDR3 coding DNA: TGTGCCAGCAGCTTCTTAGGTGAAGCTTTCTTT. As protein: CASSFLGEAFF.

The V call is TRBV20-1, the J call TRBJ2-1; maybe TRBD2 (5 bases). This CDR3 comprises 11 residues. Trimming left V 2 bases short and J 12 bases short, with 11 bases between. The germline gives CDR1 DFQATT, CDR2 SNEGSKA (reference sequence). The CDR3 reads CSARSGPLQFF. CDR3 in DNA: TGCAGTGCTAGAAGCGGACCATTGCAGTTCTTC.

The chain is built from TRBV4-2 and TRBJ2-1; D unresolved. From germline, CDR1 is LGHNA and CDR2 YNFKEQ. CDR3 length: 15 amino acids. V lost 4 bases and J lost 0, with 10 bases in between. The CDR3 sequence is CASSLDSTSYNEQFF. The CDR3 DNA sequence: TGTGCCAGCAGCCTGGATAGTACCTCCTACAATGAGCAGTTCTTC.

J is TRBJ1-6 and V is TRBV2; 9 nucleotides match TRBD1. The V segment lost 5 bases and the J segment 5 bases; nucleotides outside the gene matches: 7. Germline V gene data show CDR1 as SNHLY and CDR2 as FYNNEI. CDR3 length equals 16 residues. The CDR3 spells CASSLQGAGNNSPLHF. The DNA for the CDR3 is TGTGCCAGCAGTTTACAGGGGGCCGGGAATAATTCACCCCTCCACTTT.

Notes on this clone: The same CDR3 is also encoded by other DNA sequences in this sample. The chain carries TRBV7-9 and TRBJ2-1; 10 nucleotides agree with TRBD2. J lost 5 bases, V lost 1 base, and 2 bases had no gene match. CDR3 length equals 15 residues. Germline V gene lookup returns CDR1 SEHNR and CDR2 FQNEAQ (reference sequence). In nucleotides, the CDR3 is TGTGCCAGCAGCTTAGGTAGCGGGAGGAACAATGAGCAGTTCTTC. It yields the protein CASSLGSGRNNEQFF.

The CDR3: CASSLSASPYNEQFF. Written as DNA, the CDR3 is TGTGCCAGCAGCTTATCCGCTAGCCCTTACAATGAGCAGTTCTTC. This rearrangement joins TRBV7-3 to TRBJ2-1, with a tentative D call TRBD2 (5 bases). Trimming took 2 bases from V and 4 from J, leaving 12 bases between them. From germline, CDR1 is SGHTA and CDR2 FQGTGA. The CDR3 loop spans 15 amino acids.

This clone was picked up a small number of times. V is TRBV2 and J is TRBJ2-1, with D unresolved. With 8 bases removed from V and 0 bases from J, the gap between germline ends came to 17 bases. Germline CDR1 reads SNHLY; CDR2 reads FYNNEI. This CDR3 is 16 amino acids long. The CDR3: CASRAKGYSSYNEQFF. The CDR3 bases are TGTGCCAGCCGAGCAAAAGGATACAGCTCCTACAATGAGCAGTTCTTC.

Here the CDR3 reads CASSRMQGLVYEQYF. The CDR3 nucleotides are TGCGCCAGCAGCCGCATGCAGGGACTAGTTTACGAGCAGTACTTC. The chain carries TRBV4-3 and TRBJ2-7; 8 bases agree with TRBD2. This CDR3 region has 15 residues. Germline CDR1 and CDR2: LGHNA and YSLEER. The V segment lost 4 bases and the J segment 4 bases; nucleotides outside the gene matches: 9.

V and J are TRBV5-1 and TRBJ1-1, with TRBD1 identical over 7 bases. The trim removed 5 bases at V and 0 bases at J, leaving 7 bases unmatched. The CDR3 spans 15 residues. Germline loops: CDR1 SGHRS, CDR2 YFSETQ. The CDR3 DNA reads TGCGCCAGCAGGGGTGGGACAGCAATGAACACTGAAGCTTTCTTT. Its translation: CASRGGTAMNTEAFF.

The table lists this clone with a few counts. The rearrangement links TRBV4-2 to TRBJ1-6; tentative D call: TRBD1 (6 bases). Trimming removed 1 base at V and 9 bases at J, with 13 bases between. This CDR3 comprises 15 residues. CDR1 and CDR2 from the germline V gene are LGHNA and YNFKEQ. The chain's CDR3 is CASSQVPGDGSPLHF. The CDR3 DNA reads TGTGCCAGCAGCCAAGTCCCAGGGGACGGTTCACCCCTCCACTTT.

The chain links TRBV7-2 to TRBJ1-4, with D possibly matching TRBD1 (5 bases). Germline V gives CDR1 SGHTA, CDR2 FQGNSA. V lost 1 base, J lost 3 bases, and 9 bases lay in between. This CDR3 is 15 amino acids long. The CDR3 region is CASSLVMGPNEKLFF. The CDR3 DNA sequence: TGTGCCAGCAGCTTAGTTATGGGACCTAATGAAAAACTGTTTTTT.

The chain uses TRBV6-2 or TRBV6-3 and TRBJ2-1; 10 nucleotides match TRBD2. CDR3 size: 13 residues. V dropped 5 bases and J dropped 7; count of bases not matched to a gene: 2. The germline V gene encodes CDR1 MNHEY and CDR2 SVGEGT. CDR3 DNA sequence: TGTGCCAGCAGTACTAGCGGGATGAATGAGCAGTTCTTC. Its translation is CASSTSGMNEQFF.

The chain carries TRBV7-8 and TRBJ2-5; TRBD2 matches 7 bases. This CDR3 has 16 residues. V lost 2 bases, J lost 6 bases, and 12 bases stayed unmatched. Germline V lookup: CDR1 SGHVS, CDR2 FQNEAQ. The CDR3: CASSLPQGRDLKTQYF. The CDR3 DNA sequence: TGTGCCAGCAGCTTACCCCAAGGGAGGGACCTGAAGACCCAGTACTTC.

The rearrangement uses TRBV4-3 and TRBJ1-2, with D uncertain. The CDR3 is made up of 15 amino acids. V gave up 0 bases and J gave up 4 bases, with 12 bases separating them. CDR1 is LGHNA and CDR2 is YSLEER in the germline V gene. The CDR3 sequence: CASSQEWREGYGYTF. In DNA form, the CDR3 reads TGCGCCAGCAGCCAAGAGTGGCGGGAGGGCTATGGCTACACCTTC.

This clone turned up a few times. CDR3 protein: CASSSPYEQYF. The CDR3, as DNA: TGTGCCAGCAGTTCTCCCTACGAGCAGTACTTC. This chain joins TRBV27 and TRBJ2-7; D gene ambiguous. V was cut by 4 bases and J by 2 bases, with 3 bases left in between. The CDR3 covers 11 residues. CDR1 is MNHEY, CDR2 SMNVEV, per germline (reference sequence).